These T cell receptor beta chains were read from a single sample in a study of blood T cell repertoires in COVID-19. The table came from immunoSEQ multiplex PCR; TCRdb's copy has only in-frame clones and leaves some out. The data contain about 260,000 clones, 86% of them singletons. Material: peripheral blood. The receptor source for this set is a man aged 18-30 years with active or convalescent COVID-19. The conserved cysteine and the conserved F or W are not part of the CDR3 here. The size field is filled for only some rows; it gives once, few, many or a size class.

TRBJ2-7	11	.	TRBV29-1	SVEGQGAYEQY
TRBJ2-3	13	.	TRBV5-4	ASSFRGRHTDTQY
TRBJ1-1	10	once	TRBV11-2	ASSLGDREAF
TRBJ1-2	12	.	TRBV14	ASSLDTGYYGYT
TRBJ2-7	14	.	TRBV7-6	ASSPLGGGHSYEQY
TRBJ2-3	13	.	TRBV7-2	ASSNSIQGTDTQY
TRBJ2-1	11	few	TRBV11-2	ATGTGDINEQF
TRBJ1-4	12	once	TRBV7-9	ASSSGTGNEKLF
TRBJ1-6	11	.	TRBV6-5	ASRGQGRSPLH
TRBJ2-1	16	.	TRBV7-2	ASTSPSGGQSSYNEQF
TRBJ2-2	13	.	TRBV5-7	ASSTLRDSHRELF
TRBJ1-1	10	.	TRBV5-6	ASSNTGTEAF
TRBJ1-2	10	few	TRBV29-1	SVADREGGYT
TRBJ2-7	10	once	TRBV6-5	ASRRVLYEQY
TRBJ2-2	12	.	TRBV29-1	SAQQGAGTGELF
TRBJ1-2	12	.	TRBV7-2	ASSPQGVNYGYT
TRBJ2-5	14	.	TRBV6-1	ASSATRTALGETQY
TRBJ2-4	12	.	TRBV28	ASRSGQGTSIQY
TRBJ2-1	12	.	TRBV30	AWRSSGSYNEQF
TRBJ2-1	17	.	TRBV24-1	ATSVGSWREGLRHNEQF
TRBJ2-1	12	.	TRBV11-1	ASSPFWGGYVQF
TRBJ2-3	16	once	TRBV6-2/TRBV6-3	ASSYSRGLAGGTDTQY
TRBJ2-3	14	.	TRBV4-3	ASSPDSARGGDTQY
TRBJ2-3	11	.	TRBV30	AWKSGGGDTQY
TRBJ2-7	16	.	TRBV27	ASSLFPPTASYSYEQY
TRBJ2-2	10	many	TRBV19	ASSADGGELF
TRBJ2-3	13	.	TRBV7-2	ASSIGHSDTDTQY
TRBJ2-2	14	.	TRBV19	ASSNRDRDYNGELF
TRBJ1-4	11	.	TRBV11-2	ASSLDRGEKLF
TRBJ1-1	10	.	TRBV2	ASTDSNTEAF
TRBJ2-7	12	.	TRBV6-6	ASRKIGQDYEQY
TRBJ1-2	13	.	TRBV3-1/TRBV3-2	ASSQGSGGNYGYT
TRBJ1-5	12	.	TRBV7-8	ASSFTGGGQPQH
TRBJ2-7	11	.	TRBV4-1	ASSRDRRDEQY
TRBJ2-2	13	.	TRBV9	ASSPGTGHTGELF
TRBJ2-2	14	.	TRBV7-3	ASSSSASFDTGELF